This record concerns one T cell receptor (beta chain) sequence. Its binding antigen is unknown. No much larger clone exists at a distance of one base, and base qualities are not known. V sheds 3 bases and J sheds 4 bases, leaving 10 bases between their ends. The CDR3 runs 13 residues from the cysteine to the phenylalanine. Only the CDR3 region is kept as DNA, spanning 39 bases read in frame from base 1. One collaborating source in Seattle enrolled patients while the patients were actively infected and followed the patients over time throughout the course of disease. Collaborating institutions collected whole blood in K2EDTA tubes following their own protocols. For TCRbeta analysis, collaborators shipped samples as frozen whole blood, isolated PBMCs, or DNA extracted from either of those sample types. The record originates from a study of blood T cell repertoires in COVID-19 (TCRdb year 2020). For context, the study as a whole: The collaborator samples originated in the United States, Italy and Spain and spanned the acute and convalescent phases of COVID-19. The material from the prospective study consisted of cDNA or gDNA derived from T cells, B-cell-depleted T cells, or PBMCs. Deeply sampled blood TCRbeta repertoires from subjects exposed to, actively infected with, or recovered from COVID-19 were included in the dataset. The repertoires were released in a freely available public database meant as a resource for research on the immune response to SARS-CoV-2. The samples were drawn from two sources: the first 160 participants of the ongoing ImmuneRACE study, and 1,000 to 1,500 subjects contributed by 6 global collaborators. Nearly every sample came with metadata listing a de-identified subject ID, COVID-19 status, age in years and sex. Where available, HLA class I and class II types were obtained from metadata supplied by the sample provider rather than from assay-based typing. What the authors observed across the whole study: The quantity of clinical and demographic metadata differed by source and by participant and was supplied without curation.

The immunoSEQ Assay, a bias-controlled multiplex PCR, was used to amplify TCRbeta CDR3 regions from genomic DNA. The study's processing was this. Within the assay, amplification of reference gene primers was used to estimate how many nucleated cells each sample contained. To quantify the absolute abundance of each unique TCRbeta CDR3 rearrangement, sequence reads were collapsed and filtered. Productive Simpson clonality was computed per sample as the square root of Simpson's diversity index over productive rearrangements. Here the immuneACCESS table is served through TCRdb, limited to in-frame sequences with V and J called. Missing clones are a known gap in these copies; in checked studies unresolved V genes cover under half, and the rest lacks a known reason. That table supplies the V and J calls and clone size; D and trimming were determined from the DNA. A total of about 200,000 clones appear in this sample, roughly 84% of them only once. Roughly 19% of the sample is in the top ten clones.

This clonotype was sampled from a man aged 45 to 65 with COVID-19, enrolled during active disease. The source material was peripheral blood. The chain couples TRBV12-3 or TRBV12-4 to TRBJ2-7; TRBD1 is a weak D gene call, 5 bases matching. The CDR3 is CASSFDSVYEQYF. Here is the DNA: TGTGCCAGCAGTTTCGACAGTGTTTACGAGCAGTACTTC.